This T cell receptor (beta chain) was recorded in a study of blood T cells in healthy people across ages. Overall study results and limits: Per-million-T-cell TCR beta diversity fell roughly linearly with age.

Germline assignment: CDR1 MNHEY and CDR2 SMNVEV (reference sequence). This CDR3 has 16 amino acids. The V end was cut by 5 bases, the J end by 1 base, with 15 bases between. Each sample used at least 6 million PBMCs. Note on this clonotype: Its antigen is not identified.

Together with a sample-barcoded 5' primer, a J-beta primer mix was included in a second PCR lasting roughly 7 to 11 cycles. Through a template-switch adaptor with 12 random nucleotides, each cDNA molecule received a tag. TCRdb called the 5' RACE reads again in MiXCR, with one record for every CDR3 protein. Of roughly 1,700,000 distinct CDR3 sequences in the sample, 28% were seen once. This TCR came from a woman aged 25 to 39 in good health. Sequencing was carried out using blood. V usage is TRBV27 and J usage is TRBJ2-1, with D tentatively TRBD2 (6 bases). The CDR3 loop reads CASSPSGTFSYNEQFF. The CDR3 nucleotides read TGTGCCAGCAGTCCCTCCGGGACTTTTTCCTACAATGAGCAGTTCTTC.